Below are 20 T cell receptor beta chains sequenced from a single sample in a study of regulatory T cells in long-lasting Graves disease. CDR3-region Arm-PCR and iRepertoire HTBI primers produced the TCR beta libraries. TCRdb used MiXCR to reprocess the multiplex PCR reads, holding one entry per CDR3 protein. The sample includes 350,000 to 550,000 distinct CDR3 sequences, 14% seen only once; the top ten take roughly 15%. Stated time point: newly diagnosed GD, antithyroid drugs for less than 3 months. TCR sequences were obtained from RNA taken from PBMCs. These data are also associated with another study on T cells in Graves' hyperthyroidism and ophthalmopathy.

Specimen: peripheral blood mononuclear cells (PBMCs), collected at new diagnosis, from a patient treated with antithyroid drugs. The receptors originated from a woman in her fifties or sixties with Graves disease.

This clonotype was picked up many times. The chain uses TRBV7-3 and TRBJ2-1, with 7 nucleotides matching TRBD2. V lost 3 bases, J lost 0 bases, and 5 bases stayed unmatched. The CDR3 has 16 amino acids. The germline CDR1 and CDR2 sequences are SGHTA and FQGTGA. CDR3 sequence: CASSFTAGTSYNEQFF. The CDR3 region has the DNA TGTGCCAGCAGCTTCACAGCGGGAACCTCCTACAATGAGCAGTTCTTC. The full variable domain, in which reference TRBV7-3 and TRBJ2-1 provide the parts outside the CDR3, is GAGVSQTPSNKVTEKGKYVELRCDPISGHTALYWYRQSLGQGPEFLIYFQGTGAADDSGLPNDRFFAVRPEGSVSTLKIQRTERGDSAVYLCASSFTAGTSYNEQFFGPGTRLTVL.

This clonotype was recorded a few times. This chain connects TRBV19 to TRBJ2-1; a weak D match, TRBD1 (5 bases). CDR3 size: 15 residues. Germline V gene data show CDR1 as LNHDA and CDR2 as SQIVND (reference sequence). V was cut by 6 bases and J by 5 bases, with 17 bases left in between. CDR3 sequence reads: CASRTQTAKNNEQFF. The CDR3 DNA reads as TGTGCCAGTAGGACACAGACAGCTAAGAACAATGAGCAGTTCTTC. The whole variable domain, remainder taken from reference TRBV19 and TRBJ2-1, is DGGITQSPKYLFRKEGQNVTLSCEQNLNHDAMYWYRQDPGQGLRLIYYSQIVNDFQKGDIAEGYSVSREKKESFPLTVTSAQKNPTAFYLCASRTQTAKNNEQFFGPGTRLTVL.

This clonotype was counted ten times or more. The CDR3, as DNA: TGTGCCAGCAGCGCCGGGACAGGGGCCTACAATGAGCAGTTCTTC. This gives the protein CASSAGTGAYNEQFF. The rearrangement uses TRBV27 and TRBJ2-1; 10 nucleotides match TRBD1. The CDR3 runs to 15 residues. CDR1 and CDR2 from the germline V gene are MNHEY and SMNVEV (reference sequence). The V gene end was trimmed by 6 bases and the J gene end by 2 bases; junction bases not matched to a gene: 4.

This clonotype appeared many times. This rearrangement joins TRBV12-3 or TRBV12-4 to TRBJ2-1, with TRBD2 identical over 7 bases. This CDR3 comprises 14 residues. J gave up 2 bases and V 6 bases, and 4 bases lay outside the gene matches. The CDR3 DNA sequence: TGTGCCAGCAGGGAACTAGCGACCTACAATGAGCAGTTCTTC. Encoded protein: CASRELATYNEQFF.

This clonotype was found many times. The chain recombines TRBV3-1 with TRBJ2-3; D perhaps matches TRBD2 (5 bases). Trimming pared 5 bases from V and 4 bases from J, leaving 13 bases between. CDR1 and CDR2 from the germline V gene are LGHDT and YNNKEL (reference sequence). The CDR3 runs to 14 residues. In DNA, the CDR3 is TGTGCCAGCAGCGCTCTTAGCGCAGCAGATACGCAGTATTTT. Amino acids: CASSALSAADTQYF.

The V gene is TRBV11-2, the J gene TRBJ2-7; possibly TRBD1 for D (8 bases). Germline CDR1 SGHAT, CDR2 FQNNGV. Trimming took 5 bases from V and 2 from J, leaving 16 bases between them. This CDR3 contains 15 residues. As DNA, the CDR3 is TGTGCCAGCAGCAAACGGACAGGGAGGGCCTACGAGCAGTACTTC. Translated: CASSKRTGRAYEQYF.

V usage is TRBV7-8 and J usage is TRBJ2-5; D assignment may be TRBD1 or TRBD2 (5 bases each). Germline-derived CDR1 and CDR2 are SGHVS and FQNEAQ. V dropped 2 bases and J dropped 7 bases, with 14 bases sitting between them. CDR3 size: 14 residues. In DNA form, the CDR3 reads TGTGCCAGCAGCTTAATTTTAGGGACGGGGACCCAGTACTTC. It is translated as CASSLILGTGTQYF.

The table lists this clonotype with many counts. The chain employs TRBV18 and TRBJ2-1; 8 bases match TRBD1. The DNA end is more similar to TRBJ2-4, so the J call may be wrong. CDR1 and CDR2 (germline): KGHSH, LQKENI. This CDR3 is built from 13 residues. The CDR3 DNA reads TGTGCCAGCTCACCAGTGACAGGGGATATTCAGTACTTC. Its translation: CASSPVTGDIQYF.

The chain joins TRBV7-9 to TRBJ2-4, with D possibly matching TRBD2 (6 bases). The germline V gene has CDR1 SEHNR and CDR2 FQNEAQ (reference sequence). The CDR3 loop spans 15 amino acids. With 3 bases removed from V and 7 bases from J, the gap between germline ends came to 16 bases. CDR3 sequence (DNA): TGTGCCAGCAGCTTCGCGGTTCTGGCGGGGAACATTCAGTACTTC. It yields the protein CASSFAVLAGNIQYF.

This chain joins TRBV7-3 and TRBJ1-4; perhaps TRBD1 as D (6 bases). The V end was cut by 1 base, the J end by 3 bases, with 9 bases between. In germline, CDR1 is SGHTA, CDR2 FQGTGA. This CDR3 region has 15 residues. The CDR3 DNA reads TGTGCCAGCAGCTTAAGTGCAGGGGCTAATGAAAAACTGTTTTTT. Its translation is CASSLSAGANEKLFF. Combining the CDR3 with reference TRBV7-3 and TRBJ1-4 gives the whole variable domain GAGVSQTPSNKVTEKGKYVELRCDPISGHTALYWYRQSLGQGPEFLIYFQGTGAADDSGLPNDRFFAVRPEGSVSTLKIQRTERGDSAVYLCASSLSAGANEKLFFGSGTQLSVL.

This chain links TRBV2 with TRBJ1-6; TRBD1 might be the D (5 bases). Germline-derived CDR1 and CDR2 are SNHLY and FYNNEI. Deletions cut 2 bases from V and 10 bases from J, with 9 bases between. CDR3 size: 13 residues. This CDR3 is CASSEQGYSPLHF. CDR3 nucleotide sequence: TGTGCCAGCAGTGAACAGGGCTACTCACCCCTCCACTTT.

In regard to this clonotype: This clone may be a read error of a much larger clone one base away. The CDR3 does not close with the conserved phenylalanine or tryptophan, likely indicating a read error. This chain joins TRBV5-8 and TRBJ2-3; D not resolved. Germline V CDR1 and CDR2: SGHTS, YDEGEE. This CDR3 is 13 amino acids long. The CDR3 reads CASSLADSDTQYC. For the CDR3, the DNA is TGCGCCAGCAGCTTGGCGGATTCAGATACGCAGTATTGT.

This clonotype has at least ten counts. The V gene is TRBV28, the J gene TRBJ2-7; D remains ambiguous. The CDR3 runs 12 residues. V lost 5 bases and J lost 4, with 9 bases in between. The germline CDR1 and CDR2 sequences are MDHEN and SYDVKM. Written as DNA, the CDR3 is TGTGCCAGCAGTACAGACGGGTACGAGCAGTACTTC. This gives the protein CASSTDGYEQYF.

The chain employs TRBV7-6 and TRBJ2-1; tentatively, D is TRBD2 (5 bases). This CDR3 has 15 amino acids. Trimming shortened V by 10 bases and J by 0 bases, and 16 bases separated the two germline ends. Germline V gene sequence: CDR1 SGHVS, CDR2 FNYEAQ. The CDR3 protein is CATTLASGSYNEQFF. CDR3 nucleotides: TGTGCCACCACTCTAGCTTCTGGCTCCTACAATGAGCAGTTCTTC.

This clonotype was seen a handful of times. The J gene is TRBJ2-7, the V gene TRBV27; D is perhaps TRBD1 (7 bases). CDR1 is MNHEY and CDR2 is SMNVEV in the germline V gene (reference sequence). This CDR3 comprises 14 residues. Trimming took off 3 bases at V and 4 bases at J, with 13 bases between the two ends. CDR3 protein: CASSLVQGTYEQYF. CDR3 DNA: TGTGCCAGCAGTTTGGTACAGGGGACTTACGAGCAGTACTTC.

The chain has TRBV10-2 and TRBJ2-2; 12 bases line up with TRBD2. The CDR3 contains 16 residues. The germline CDR1 and CDR2 sequences are WSHSY and SAAADI. The trim removed 7 bases at V and 3 bases at J, leaving 6 bases unmatched. As DNA, the CDR3 is TGCGCCAGCAAGACTAGCGGGAGCGTCGACACCGGGGAGCTGTTTTTT. It is translated as CASKTSGSVDTGELFF.

In regard to this clonotype: This may come from a read error, since a much larger clone is one base off. The V call is TRBV12-3 or TRBV12-4, the J call TRBJ1-2; 8 nucleotides match TRBD1. The CDR3 length is 15 residues. V shed 6 bases, J shed 1 base, and the junction held 7 bases outside the gene matches. For the CDR3, the DNA is TGTGCCAGCAGAGAGACAGGGGACTGTAACTATGGCTACACCTTC. Translating it yields CASRETGDCNYGYTF.

This clonotype was detected many times. The rearrangement uses TRBV7-8 and TRBJ2-7; the D is unclear. The V and J ends lost 5 bases and 3 bases respectively, with 17 bases between them. The CDR3 has 15 amino acids. Germline V lookup: CDR1 SGHVS, CDR2 FQNEAQ. The DNA of the CDR3 is TGTGCCAGCAGCCCTCTCCCCGGAGCTGACTACGAGCAGTACTTC. Residues: CASSPLPGADYEQYF.

The gene calls are TRBV12-3 or TRBV12-4 and TRBJ2-7, with 9 bases aligning to TRBD1. The CDR3 has 14 residues. J gave up 5 bases and V 5 bases, and 7 bases lay outside the gene matches. The CDR3, as DNA: TGTGCCAGCAGTACCGGACAGGGGAACAACGAGCAGTACTTC. This sequence encodes CASSTGQGNNEQYF.

This clonotype is a singleton in its sample. V is TRBV28 and J is TRBJ2-3; 14 bases are a match to TRBD2. Germline V lookup: CDR1 MDHEN, CDR2 SYDVKM. V dropped 2 bases and J dropped 5; count of bases not matched to a gene: 6. The length of the CDR3 is 17 residues. The CDR3 DNA reads as TGTGCCAGCAGTTTAATTGGGACTAGCGGGAGTAAAGATACGCAGTATTTT. Residues: CASSLIGTSGSKDTQYF.